This T cell receptor beta chain was sequenced for a study of T cell responses to AZD1222 COVID-19 vaccine. Notes on the study in general: Baseline seropositives among AZD1222 recipients totaled only 5 to 7. Epitopes outside B.1.351 and B.1.1.7 mutated regions reportedly drew nearly half of spike TCRs. Mostly white British, mostly female donors; authors suggested clonal diversity may be underestimated.

The CDR3 contains 14 residues. The ends were cut back, 7 bases at V and 5 bases at J, with 15 bases in the middle. Germline V gives CDR1 LNHDA, CDR2 SQIVND (reference sequence). A word on this clone: The antigen is not known.

This table comes from immunoSEQ multiplex PCR, and its TCRdb copy is limited to in-frame clones, with some not included. The sample holds some 130,000 clones, 80% to 90% seen once. The receptor was isolated from an adult in good health. The rearrangement uses TRBV19 and TRBJ2-4; weak D call: TRBD2 (6 bases). Sequencing was performed on peripheral blood, taken on day 0 of AZD1222 vaccination. The CDR3 loop reads CASTLEGGQNIQYF. Written as DNA, the CDR3 is TGTGCCAGTACCCTGGAGGGAGGCCAAAACATTCAGTACTTC. Together with reference TRBV19 and TRBJ2-4, the CDR3 gives the full variable domain: DGGITQSPKYLFRKEGQNVTLSCEQNLNHDAMYWYRQDPGQGLRLIYYSQIVNDFQKGDIAEGYSVSREKKESFPLTVTSAQKNPTAFYLCASTLEGGQNIQYFGAGTRLSVL.